This T cell receptor beta chain stems from a study of T cell responses to AZD1222 COVID-19 vaccine. Study-level points and caveats: After two AZD1222 doses, spike-specific TCR breadth and depth rose versus day 0. With dominance at 160-218 and 743-854, vaccine-associated CD4 TCRs spanned spike. The sample set comprised mostly white British donors with more females, and clonal diversity was possibly underestimated. Close to half of spike-specific TCRs reportedly recognize unmutated variant regions.

Profiling relied on immunoSEQ multiplex PCR, and the TCRdb table lists in-frame clones only, not all of them. The sample holds some 84,000 clones; roughly 87% are singletons and the top ten take 11%. CDR1 and CDR2 (germline): KGHDR, SFDVKD. This CDR3 contains 15 residues. Trimming removed 4 bases at V and 4 bases at J, with 12 bases between. Comment on this clone: Its antigen is currently unknown.

Sequenced material: peripheral blood, taken 28 days after the second AZD1222 dose. This sequence originates from an adult who received the AZD1222 COVID-19 vaccine. The rearrangement joins TRBV24-1 to TRBJ1-4; D is possibly TRBD1 (5 bases). CDR3 coding DNA: TGTGCCACCAGTGAAGGGGCGACAAATAATGAAAAACTGTTTTTT. Amino acid sequence: CATSEGATNNEKLFF.